This T cell receptor beta chain was identified in a study of blood T cell repertoires in COVID-19. About the study: Italy, Spain and the United States were the sources of the convalescent and acute COVID-19 samples.

Authors' data handling: How many nucleated cells were present was estimated from reference gene primer amplification. Only in-frame clones appear in the TCRdb table, and some are missing; sequencing was by immunoSEQ multiplex PCR. V, J and clone size are taken as reported in that table, and D and trimming were inferred from the DNA itself. The sample consists of fewer than 110,000 clones, about 90% of them appearing once. Specimen: peripheral blood. The TCR comes from a middle-aged man with acute or convalescent COVID-19.

CDR3 nucleotide sequence: TGTGCCAGCAGTGAAAAGGTTAAGGCAGGGAAGGCTGAAGCTTTCTTT. Encoded protein: CASSEKVKAGKAEAFF. The rearrangement joins TRBV6-1 to TRBJ1-1, with D possibly being TRBD1 (5 bases). V lost 2 bases and J lost 6, with 19 bases in between. CDR1 is MNHNS, CDR2 SASEGT, per germline. The CDR3 length is 16 residues.